Each of the 26 T cell receptor beta chains below was sequenced from the same sample in a study of blood T cell repertoires in COVID-19. Some clones are missing from TCRdb's copy, which holds only in-frame ones; the method was immunoSEQ multiplex PCR. The data show roughly 61,000 clones, about 85% seen once. The sample comprised peripheral blood. These receptors were collected from a man aged 40-55 years with active COVID-19.

The chain has TRBV7-2 and TRBJ2-5; D is ambiguous. The V and J ends lost 3 bases and 5 bases respectively, with 4 bases between them. Looked up from germline, CDR1 is SGHTA and CDR2 is FQGNSA. There are 11 residues in the CDR3. The DNA for the CDR3 is TGTGCCAGCAGCTTCGGGGAGACCCAGTACTTC. Translated, it gives CASSFGETQYF.

The J gene is TRBJ1-2, the V gene TRBV6-5; possible D gene TRBD1, 5 bases. Deletions cut 5 bases from V and 7 bases from J, with 17 bases between. The germline V gene encodes CDR1 MNHEY and CDR2 SVGAGI. The CDR3 is made up of 14 amino acids. The CDR3 loop reads CASSSPGGAVGYTF. DNA of the CDR3: TGTGCCAGCAGTAGTCCCGGGGGAGCTGTTGGCTACACCTTC.

The chain has TRBV21-1 and TRBJ2-5; the tabulated D call, TRBD2, remains unverified against the DNA. TRBV21-1 is a recognized pseudogene. The CDR3 spans 14 residues. Here the CDR3 DNA reads TGTGCCAGCAGCCCGGGAGGCGGGAAAGAGACCCAGTACTTC. Translated, it gives CASSPGGGKETQYF.

J is TRBJ1-2 and V is TRBV19; TRBD1 matches 8 bases. J was trimmed by 4 bases and V by 6 bases; bases with no gene match: 4. This CDR3 is built from 13 residues. Per germline, CDR1 LNHDA and CDR2 SQIVND (reference sequence). CDR3 coding DNA: TGTGCCAGTAGGATGGGACAGGCCTATGGCTACACCTTC. This codes for CASRMGQAYGYTF.

This clone was found a few times. This chain connects TRBV4-2 to TRBJ2-7, with 11 positions matching TRBD2. Germline CDR1 LGHNA, CDR2 YNFKEQ. J gave up 5 bases and V 4 bases, and 7 bases lay outside the gene matches. The CDR3 is 15 residues long. CDR3 amino acids: CASSLSPGLADEQYF. CDR3 coding DNA: TGTGCCAGCAGCCTATCGCCGGGACTAGCGGACGAGCAGTACTTC.

The chain combines TRBV11-1 with TRBJ1-5; D uncertain. The V gene lost 2 bases and the J gene lost 4 bases, with 6 bases spanning the gap. Germline lookup yields CDR1 SGHAT and CDR2 FQDESV (reference sequence). CDR3 length: 13 residues. This CDR3 is CASSLYGNQPQHF. The CDR3 DNA follows: TGTGCCAGCAGCTTATACGGGAATCAGCCCCAGCATTTT. The full variable domain, completed using reference TRBV11-1 and TRBJ1-5, is EAEVAQSPRYKITEKSQAVAFWCDPISGHATLYWYRQILGQGPELLVQFQDESVVDDSQLPKDRFSAERLKGVDSTLKIQPAELGDSAMYLCASSLYGNQPQHFGDGTRLSIL.

This clone was observed once. The chain employs TRBV3-1 (or the pseudogene TRBV3-2) and TRBJ2-5; D might be TRBD2 (5 bases). This CDR3 contains 15 residues. Trimming shortened V by 4 bases and J by 4 bases, and 16 bases separated the two germline ends. The germline V gene has CDR1 LGHDT and CDR2 YNNKEL (reference sequence). CDR3 sequence reads: CASSRRWGFGETQYF. CDR3 nucleotide sequence: TGTGCCAGCAGCCGGAGGTGGGGATTCGGAGAGACCCAGTACTTC.

Here the CDR3 reads CASSITGGSGANVLTF. DNA for the CDR3: TGTGCCAGTAGTATCACCGGTGGTTCTGGGGCCAACGTCCTGACTTTC. This sequence joins TRBV19 and TRBJ2-6, with D hard to call. V was trimmed by 3 bases and J by 1 base, leaving 10 bases between them. Germline values: CDR1 LNHDA, CDR2 SQIVND (reference sequence). This CDR3 spans 16 amino acids.

This clone was observed once. The chain joins TRBV9 to TRBJ1-1; the match to TRBD1 covers 12 bases. J gave up 4 bases and V 0 bases, and 4 bases lay outside the gene matches. The CDR3 contains 16 residues. Per germline, CDR1 SGDLS and CDR2 YYNGEE. In nucleotides, the CDR3 is TGTGCCAGCAGCGTAGACGAGGGACAGGGGGCCACTGAAGCTTTCTTT. Its translation: CASSVDEGQGATEAFF.

In regard to this clone: At one of its ends the junction is not consistent with the germline gene, which may arise from a read error. This chain connects TRBV15 to TRBJ1-2; no definite D call. CDR3 length equals 15 residues. Germline V CDR1 and CDR2: LNHNV, YYDKDF (reference sequence). The CDR3 DNA sequence: TGTGCCACCGGCAGAGATCGGACTCCGAACTATGGCTACACCTTC. This sequence encodes CATGRDRTPNYGYTF.

V is TRBV27 and J is TRBJ2-7, with TRBD2 identical over 8 bases. The J segment lost 5 bases and the V segment lost 2 bases, leaving 8 bases of the junction unmatched. There are 15 residues in the CDR3. Per germline, CDR1 MNHEY and CDR2 SMNVEV (reference sequence). CDR3 amino acids: CASSLQAGDVHEQYF. The CDR3 DNA reads as TGTGCCAGCAGTTTACAAGCGGGAGACGTACACGAGCAGTACTTC.

This clone has a single count. The chain employs TRBV12-3 or TRBV12-4 and TRBJ1-6; D is unresolved. Trimming pared 5 bases from V and 4 bases from J, leaving 6 bases between. The CDR3 loop spans 13 amino acids. This chain's CDR3 is CASSPGYNSPLHF. DNA for the CDR3: TGTGCCAGCAGTCCCGGGTATAATTCACCCCTCCACTTT.

The chain links TRBV2 to TRBJ2-2, with 14 bases matching TRBD2. The length of the CDR3 is 15 residues. The germline CDR1 and CDR2 sequences are SNHLY and FYNNEI. Germline trimming cut 8 bases from V and 7 bases from J; bases unmatched to any gene: 6. CDR3 region: CASSRLAGGGGELFF. DNA for the CDR3: TGTGCCAGCTCCCGACTAGCGGGAGGGGGCGGGGAGCTGTTTTTT.

This clone was observed a single time. The chain is built from TRBV5-1 and TRBJ2-7; D may be TRBD2 (6 bases). Germline V gives CDR1 SGHRS, CDR2 YFSETQ. The CDR3 runs to 17 residues. Trimming shortened V by 0 bases and J by 2 bases, and 18 bases separated the two germline ends. The CDR3 region is CASSLGPAGTGAYEQYF. The DNA for the CDR3 is TGCGCCAGCAGCTTGGGTCCGGCCGGGACTGGGGCCTACGAGCAGTACTTC.

Of note for this clone: This specimen includes other DNA sequences encoding the same CDR3. This rearrangement joins TRBV30 to TRBJ2-2; 7 bases fit TRBD2. This CDR3 has 14 amino acids. Per the germline V gene, CDR1 is GTSNPN and CDR2 is SVGIG (reference sequence). The V segment lost 1 base and the J segment 4 bases; nucleotides outside the gene matches: 3. Here the CDR3 DNA reads TGTGCCTGGAGTGGGACTAGGGGCACCGGGGAGCTGTTTTTT. Its protein product is CAWSGTRGTGELFF.

The chain combines TRBV7-3 with TRBJ2-3, with D maybe TRBD2 (5 bases). The CDR3 covers 13 residues. Trimming removed 5 bases from V and 4 bases from J, with 10 bases in between. Germline-derived CDR1 and CDR2 are SGHTA and FQGTGA. Here the CDR3 DNA reads TGTGCCAGCAGCCCTACGAGGGCAGATACGCAGTATTTT. Translated, it gives CASSPTRADTQYF.

The chain uses TRBV6-5 and TRBJ1-2; D unclear. From germline, CDR1 is MNHEY and CDR2 SVGAGI. The length of the CDR3 is 15 residues. V gave up 0 bases and J gave up 4 bases, with 12 bases separating them. CDR3 loop: CASSYSTRLSYGYTF. The CDR3 nucleotides are TGTGCCAGCAGTTACTCAACCCGGTTGAGCTATGGCTACACCTTC.

This clone was seen once. This rearrangement joins TRBV5-1 to TRBJ2-3, with 10 bases lining up with TRBD2. V was clipped by 4 bases and J by 4 bases; unmatched bases: 6. Germline V CDR1 and CDR2: SGHRS, YFSETQ. The CDR3 totals 15 residues. This CDR3 is CASSPSSGSADTQYF. CDR3 coding DNA: TGCGCCAGCAGCCCCTCTAGCGGGAGTGCAGATACGCAGTATTTT.

The chain recombines TRBV7-2 with TRBJ2-7; a weak D match, TRBD2 (7 bases). V gave up 5 bases and J gave up 2 bases, with 13 bases separating them. This CDR3 contains 14 residues. Germline-derived CDR1 and CDR2 are SGHTA and FQGNSA. CDR3 in DNA: TGTGCCAGCAGCCTCGGAGGGGGGGCCTACGAGCAGTACTTC. Protein: CASSLGGGAYEQYF.

In the case of this clone: Sequence at one end of the junction differs from germline and may be a read error. The chain recombines TRBV28 with TRBJ1-4; no definite D call. Per germline, CDR1 MDHEN and CDR2 SYDVKM. This CDR3 has 13 amino acids. CDR3 sequence: CAAQREMNGKLFF. The CDR3 DNA reads TGTGCCGCCCAAAGGGAGATGAATGGAAAACTGTTTTTT.

With regard to this clone: Additional DNA sequences in this sample encode the identical CDR3. The J gene is TRBJ2-7, the V gene TRBV9, with 10 bases lining up with TRBD2. CDR1 is SGDLS, CDR2 YYNGEE, per germline. The length of the CDR3 is 14 residues. The junction had 0 bases not matched to a gene; V was cut back by 0 bases and J by 3 bases. As DNA, the CDR3 is TGTGCCAGCAGCGTAGCTAGCGGGAGCTACGAGCAGTACTTC. Its translation is CASSVASGSYEQYF.

This clone was observed a single time. The CDR3: CASSEAEGEAPLHF. CDR3 nucleotide sequence: TGTGCCAGCAGTGAAGCGGAGGGTGAGGCACCCCTCCACTTT. The chain links TRBV6-1 to TRBJ1-6; D gene ambiguous. The CDR3 extends over 14 amino acids. With 0 bases removed from V and 11 bases from J, the gap between germline ends came to 11 bases. CDR1 is MNHNS, CDR2 SASEGT, per germline.

J is TRBJ2-7 and V is TRBV19; 7 bases fit TRBD1. This CDR3 is built from 15 residues. Germline trimming cut 5 bases from V and 4 bases from J; bases unmatched to any gene: 11. Germline V gene sequence: CDR1 LNHDA, CDR2 SQIVND (reference sequence). CDR3 sequence: CASSLTPGQRYEQYF. For the CDR3, the DNA is TGTGCCAGTAGTCTAACACCGGGACAGAGATACGAGCAGTACTTC.

This clone is classed as medium-sized. The chain employs TRBV2 and TRBJ2-7, with TRBD1 matching 8 bases. The CDR3 consists of 15 residues. J was trimmed by 1 base and V by 3 bases; bases with no gene match: 5. Looked up from germline, CDR1 is SNHLY and CDR2 is FYNNEI. As DNA, the CDR3 is TGTGCCAGCAGTGAGGGACAGGCAACGTCCTACGAGCAGTACTTC. Protein sequence: CASSEGQATSYEQYF.

This chain uses TRBV27 with TRBJ2-7, with 7 bases identical to TRBD1. Trimming cost V 0 bases and J 1 base; bases outside gene matches: 3. This CDR3 spans 15 amino acids. The germline CDR1 and CDR2 sequences are MNHEY and SMNVEV (reference sequence). The CDR3 loop reads CASSLSDRRSYEQYF. CDR3 DNA: TGTGCCAGCAGTTTATCGGACAGGCGATCCTACGAGCAGTACTTC.

This clone was counted once. The chain employs TRBV19 and TRBJ2-1; TRBD1 matches 10 bases. The V segment lost 6 bases and the J segment 5 bases; nucleotides outside the gene matches: 4. The germline V gene encodes CDR1 LNHDA and CDR2 SQIVND (reference sequence). The CDR3 runs to 14 residues. The CDR3 sequence is CASRSGQGNNEQFF. As DNA, the CDR3 is TGTGCCAGTAGATCGGGACAGGGGAACAATGAGCAGTTCTTC.